Here is one T cell receptor (beta chain) with its context. The antigen is unknown. Germline V gives CDR1 SGHTA, CDR2 FQGTGA. The V and J ends lost 1 base and 5 bases, in that order; junction bases with no gene match: 3. CDR3 size: 15 residues. This sample was taken from a study of cytomegalovirus exposure and HLA in healthy donors. Study-level results: Some 150 TCR beta chains were listed as cytomegalovirus-associated.

PCR was performed using 60 Vbeta and 13 Jbeta primers. The repertoire was sequenced with immunoSEQ multiplex PCR; TCRdb's copy has only in-frame clones and lacks some. Of approximately 280,000 clones in the sample, 75% to 90% were seen once. Sequenced input: PBMCs. This TCR derives from a man aged 40-49 years in good health and CMV-seropositive. This chain joins TRBV7-3 and TRBJ2-1; 9 nucleotides line up with TRBD1. The CDR3 here is CASSLKGTGNNEQFF. The CDR3 bases are TGTGCCAGCAGCTTAAAAGGGACAGGGAACAATGAGCAGTTCTTC. Complete variable domain (other parts from reference TRBV7-3 and TRBJ2-1): GAGVSQTPSNKVTEKGKYVELRCDPISGHTALYWYRQSLGQGPEFLIYFQGTGAADDSGLPNDRFFAVRPEGSVSTLKIQRTERGDSAVYLCASSLKGTGNNEQFFGPGTRLTVL.